Each of the 7 T cell receptor beta chains below was sequenced from the same sample in a study of tumor T cells in aggressive B-cell lymphoma. The protocol was immunoSEQ multiplex PCR, while the TCRdb copy is restricted to in-frame clones and leaves out a portion. Of around 850 clones listed, 78% are singletons. The sequenced sample was tumor tissue. These receptors originate from an adult with diffuse large B cell lymphoma.

Points on this clone: The junction differs from germline at one of its ends, possibly a read error. The chain uses TRBV28 and TRBJ2-7; weak D call: TRBD2 (5 bases). Germline V gene lookup returns CDR1 MDHEN and CDR2 SYDVKM. CDR3 length: 13 amino acids. The CDR3 reads CVSARGGLHEQYF. CDR3 DNA: TGTGTCAGCGCTCGGGGTGGGCTCCACGAGCAGTACTTC. The entire variable domain, with the rest obtained from reference TRBV28 and TRBJ2-7, is as follows: DVKVTQSSRYLVKRTGEKVFLECVQDMDHENMFWYRQDPGLGLRLIYFSYDVKMKEKGDIPEGYSVSREKKERFSLILESASTNQTSMYLCVSARGGLHEQYFGPGTRLTVT.

The rearrangement uses TRBV4-1 and TRBJ2-7; TRBD2 might be the D (5 bases). The CDR3 consists of 15 residues. Germline values: CDR1 MGHRA, CDR2 YSYEKL. With 0 bases removed from V and 4 bases from J, the gap between germline ends came to 13 bases. The CDR3 coding sequence is TGCGCCAGCAGCCAAGACCGGGATTCCTCTTACGAGCAGTACTTC. Encoded protein: CASSQDRDSSYEQYF.

With respect to this clone: One junction end disagrees with the germline gene, perhaps due to a read error. Here the CDR3 DNA reads TGTGTCAGCAGCGCGGGAGGGGACAGCCGCAATCAGCCCCAGCATTTT. It is translated as CVSSAGGDSRNQPQHF. The chain is built from TRBV9 and TRBJ1-5, with 7 bases matching TRBD1. In germline, CDR1 is SGDLS, CDR2 YYNGEE. The CDR3 totals 16 residues.

The V gene is TRBV5-1, the J gene TRBJ1-1; TRBD1 might be the D (5 bases). The CDR3 is 15 residues long. V was cut by 5 bases and J by 1 base, with 15 bases left in between. Per the germline V gene, CDR1 is SGHRS and CDR2 is YFSETQ. This CDR3 is CASRSITGTNTEAFF. In nucleotides, the CDR3 is TGCGCCAGCAGGAGTATCACAGGAACGAACACTGAAGCTTTCTTT.

The rearrangement links TRBV7-2 to TRBJ2-7; possible D gene TRBD1, 5 bases. The CDR3 loop spans 14 amino acids. Trimming shortened V by 1 base and J by 2 bases, and 9 bases separated the two germline ends. Per germline, CDR1 SGHTA and CDR2 FQGNSA. CDR3 loop: CASSLDFRAYEQYF. The CDR3 DNA reads as TGTGCCAGCAGCTTAGATTTCAGGGCCTACGAGCAGTACTTC.

This clone has only a few counts. The J gene is TRBJ1-4, the V gene TRBV29-1; 7 positions agree with TRBD1. V lost 4 bases to trimming and J lost 5 bases; unmatched junction nucleotides: 10. Germline-derived CDR1 and CDR2 are SQVTM and ANQGSEA. CDR3 length equals 15 residues. The CDR3 sequence: CSVGTSGTENEKLFF. In DNA, the CDR3 is TGCAGCGTTGGGACCTCCGGGACAGAAAATGAAAAACTGTTTTTT. The entire variable domain, with the rest obtained from reference TRBV29-1 and TRBJ1-4, is as follows: SAVISQKPSRDICQRGTSLTIQCQVDSQVTMMFWYRQQPGQSLTLIATANQGSEATYESGFVIDKFPISRPNLTFSTLTVSNMSPEDSSIYLCSVGTSGTENEKLFFGSGTQLSVL.

The rearrangement uses TRBV5-6 and TRBJ2-7, with 7 bases aligning to TRBD2. CDR3 length equals 13 residues. In germline, CDR1 is SGHDT, CDR2 YYEEEE. Losses at the gene ends were 2 bases for V and 6 bases for J; bases not matched to a gene: 5. The CDR3 DNA reads TGTGCCAGCAGCTTTCCGGGGGGTTTCGAGCAGTACTTC. This gives the protein CASSFPGGFEQYF.